One sample yielded the 19 T cell receptor beta chains listed below, sequenced in a study of HIV-infected patients and healthy controls (TCRdb year 2014). Library preparation was by 5' RACE. Sequencing used an Illumina MiSeq. Using fastp at Q25 and MiXCR, TCRdb reprocessed the public reads and kept productive beta chains. Rows are combined by CDR3 protein, so each entry shows the most common genes and DNA. This sample gives roughly 68,000 distinct CDR3 sequences in total; around 21% of them show up just once. Approximately 1.5% of the sample is taken by the ten largest. The sample taken for sequencing was CD4+ T cells from blood. The receptors were sampled from a human donor in good health.

In its sample, this clonotype was seen many times. This chain connects TRBV6-1 to TRBJ1-1, with D hard to call. The CDR3 runs 14 residues. Trimming removed 6 bases at V and 1 base at J, with 12 bases between. In germline, CDR1 is MNHNS, CDR2 SASEGT. As DNA, the CDR3 is TGTGCCAGCAGGACCCTCTGGTCGAACACTGAAGCTTTCTTT. This translates into CASRTLWSNTEAFF.

The rearrangement uses TRBV3-1 and TRBJ2-5; 7 bases align to TRBD2. The CDR3 spans 14 residues. Germline lookup yields CDR1 LGHDT and CDR2 YNNKEL (reference sequence). The junction had 8 bases not matched to a gene; V was cut back by 3 bases and J by 7 bases. DNA for the CDR3: TGTGCCAGCAGCCACCGGCGGGAGCTCGGGACCCAGTACTTC. Its translation: CASSHRRELGTQYF.

There are many counts of this clonotype. CDR3 loop: CASRGRGTTDTQYF. For the CDR3, the DNA is TGTGCCAGCCGGGGGAGAGGAACCACAGATACGCAGTATTTT. This chain joins TRBV27 and TRBJ2-3; perhaps TRBD2 as D (6 bases). V lost 8 bases and J 2 bases, leaving 14 bases between the germline ends. From germline, CDR1 is MNHEY and CDR2 SMNVEV (reference sequence). The CDR3 has 14 amino acids.

J is TRBJ1-6 and V is TRBV6-5; D call uncertain. CDR3 length: 16 residues. CDR1 and CDR2 from the germline V gene are MNHEY and SVGAGI. Trimming stripped 0 bases from V and 0 bases from J, with 6 bases between. CDR3 DNA: TGTGCCAGCAGTTACTCGGGTAGCTCCTATAATTCACCCCTCCACTTT. Translated: CASSYSGSSYNSPLHF.

Turning to this clonotype: Given a much more abundant clone one base away, this may be a read error. The chain has TRBV3-1 and TRBJ2-6, with D possibly TRBD1 on 6 matching bases. CDR3 size: 16 residues. In germline, CDR1 is LGHDT, CDR2 YNNKEL (reference sequence). This chain's CDR3 is CASNQGTSAAGDVLTF. CDR3 DNA sequence: TGTGCCAGCAACCAAGGAACGAGTGCGGCAGGGGACGTCCTGACTTTC.

This clonotype has more than one count but fewer than ten. The chain is built from TRBV19 and TRBJ2-7; 8 nucleotides agree with TRBD1. The CDR3 is 16 residues long. The V gene's germline CDR1 is LNHDA and CDR2 SQIVND (reference sequence). Trimming at V came to 3 bases and at J to 4 bases, leaving 11 bases not matched to a gene. The CDR3 protein is CASSIAGAGGVYEQYF. The CDR3 bases are TGTGCCAGTAGTATTGCCGGGGCAGGGGGCGTTTACGAGCAGTACTTC.

V usage is TRBV20-1 and J usage is TRBJ1-5; D gene uncertain. Germline V gene data show CDR1 as DFQATT and CDR2 as SNEGSKA (reference sequence). Trimming took off 4 bases at V and 5 bases at J, with 15 bases between the two ends. The CDR3 length is 14 residues. In DNA, the CDR3 is TGCAGTGCTATCCCGGGCCAGTTGGATCAGCCCCAGCATTTT. It yields the protein CSAIPGQLDQPQHF.

The chain recombines TRBV27 with TRBJ2-6; 7 bases are shared with TRBD1. The CDR3 length is 17 residues. Germline CDR1 MNHEY, CDR2 SMNVEV (reference sequence). V lost 6 bases, J lost 2 bases, and 10 bases stayed unmatched. The CDR3 protein is CASSLTGLITGANVLTF. In DNA, the CDR3 is TGTGCCAGCAGCTTGACAGGGCTAATAACTGGGGCCAACGTCCTGACTTTC.

This clonotype was observed many times. The rearrangement uses TRBV5-1 and TRBJ1-3, with D possibly matching TRBD1 (5 bases). This CDR3 has 16 amino acids. Trimming removed 2 bases at V and 0 bases at J, with 12 bases between. The germline V gene encodes CDR1 SGHRS and CDR2 YFSETQ. The CDR3 DNA follows: TGCGCCAGCAGCTTCACAGGAATCGGCTCTGGAAACACCATATATTTT. Its protein product is CASSFTGIGSGNTIYF.

Only a few counts were recorded for this clonotype. A junction end diverges from the germline sequence, so it may reflect a read error. The chain carries TRBV28 and TRBJ1-1, with D hard to call. This CDR3 spans 11 amino acids. CDR1 is MDHEN, CDR2 SYDVKM, per germline. The CDR3 sequence is CASRLFGEAFF. The CDR3 nucleotides read TGTGCCAGCAGGTTATTTGGTGAAGCTTTCTTT.

The chain uses TRBV20-1 and TRBJ1-2; D is perhaps TRBD1 (6 bases). The CDR3 runs to 16 residues. Germline CDR1 DFQATT, CDR2 SNEGSKA (reference sequence). Trimming removed 0 bases from V and 6 bases from J, with 20 bases in between. The CDR3 DNA is TGCAGTGCTAGAGATCGGTTCAGGGGAATTAGGGATGGCTACACCTTC. This encodes CSARDRFRGIRDGYTF.

Many counts were recorded for this clonotype. The chain has TRBV12-3 or TRBV12-4 and TRBJ2-1, with D possibly being TRBD2 (6 bases). The CDR3 runs 14 residues. The germline V and J ends were trimmed by 7 bases and 0 bases, with 10 bases remaining between them. The CDR3 loop reads CASNIAASYNEQFF. The CDR3 DNA sequence: TGTGCCAGCAATATAGCGGCCTCCTACAATGAGCAGTTCTTC.

The table lists this clonotype with many counts. The chain recombines TRBV6-5 with TRBJ2-5; possible D gene TRBD1, 6 bases. The CDR3 contains 12 residues. Looked up from germline, CDR1 is MNHEY and CDR2 is SVGAGI. Trimming pared 6 bases from V and 4 bases from J, leaving 9 bases between. CDR3 loop: CASSRGTETQYF. Written as DNA, the CDR3 is TGTGCCAGCAGCAGGGGTACAGAGACCCAGTACTTC.

At least ten counts were recorded for this clonotype. CDR3 DNA: TGTGCCAGCAGCCCCGGGAGTTTCGGAGATACGCAGTATTTT. Translated: CASSPGSFGDTQYF. V and J are TRBV3-1 and TRBJ2-3; D may be TRBD2 (6 bases). The germline V and J ends were trimmed by 4 bases and 5 bases, with 13 bases remaining between them. The CDR3 contains 14 residues. Germline loops: CDR1 LGHDT, CDR2 YNNKEL (reference sequence).

The table lists this clonotype with a few counts. The chain links TRBV3-1 to TRBJ2-7; no clear D. The ends were cut back, 3 bases at V and 4 bases at J, with 4 bases in the middle. Germline loops: CDR1 LGHDT, CDR2 YNNKEL (reference sequence). The CDR3 extends over 11 amino acids. As DNA, the CDR3 is TGTGCCAGCAGCCATGTATACGAGCAGTACTTC. Residues: CASSHVYEQYF.

This clonotype was picked up many times. The gene calls are TRBV9 and TRBJ1-1; 8 nucleotides align to TRBD1. Per germline, CDR1 SGDLS and CDR2 YYNGEE. The CDR3 runs 13 residues. V shed 7 bases, J shed 4 bases, and the junction held 6 bases outside the gene matches. The CDR3 DNA follows: TGTGCCAGCGCAGGGGGCGCGTTCACTGAAGCTTTCTTT. Protein: CASAGGAFTEAFF. Together with reference TRBV9 and TRBJ1-1, the CDR3 gives the full variable domain: DSGVTQTPKHLITATGQRVTLRCSPRSGDLSVYWYQQSLDQGLQFLIQYYNGEERAKGNILERFSAQQFPDLHSELNLSSLELGDSALYFCASAGGAFTEAFFGQGTRLTVV.

This clonotype was picked up many times. The chain employs TRBV20-1 and TRBJ2-1; 7 bases are shared with TRBD2. This CDR3 has 15 residues. Germline V gene data show CDR1 as DFQATT and CDR2 as SNEGSKA (reference sequence). Unmatched junction bases numbered 16, after V lost 7 bases and J lost 7 bases. This CDR3 is CSVPSRAGVWNEQFF. The CDR3 region has the DNA TGCAGTGTCCCAAGTAGGGCGGGAGTGTGGAATGAGCAGTTCTTC.

This chain links TRBV19 with TRBJ1-2; D possibly corresponds to TRBD1 (6 bases). The V and J ends lost 6 bases and 5 bases respectively, with 13 bases between them. CDR3 size: 13 residues. Germline lookup yields CDR1 LNHDA and CDR2 SQIVND (reference sequence). CDR3 DNA sequence: TGTGCCAGTAGACGAGGGGGACCTTATGGCTACACCTTC. It yields the protein CASRRGGPYGYTF.

The chain has TRBV10-3 and TRBJ2-1; tentatively, D is TRBD1 (5 bases). V dropped 8 bases and J dropped 5 bases, with 10 bases sitting between them. Per germline, CDR1 ENHRY and CDR2 SYGVKD. The CDR3 contains 12 residues. In DNA, the CDR3 is TGTGCCATCTCCGCCAGGGACAATGAGCAGTTCTTC. Translating gives CAISARDNEQFF.